The 5 T cell receptor beta chains below all came from one sample that was sequenced in a study of T-cell reconstitution after alpha-beta-depleted transplantation in children (dated by TCRdb to the mid-2010s). Library preparation employed PCR. These reads were obtained on an Illumina HiSeq 2500. TCR library preparation used molecular barcoding, with unique molecular identifiers applied to normalize quantification of the TCRbeta repertoire. In-frame beta chains were kept once TCRdb had trimmed the public reads at Q25 with fastp and called clones with MiXCR. Rows merge per CDR3 protein into single entries with the most common DNA and genes. The sample table shows about 980,000 distinct CDR3 sequences, and about 29% are seen once. The ten largest account for roughly 28% of the sample. The treatment or condition label, read with the paper, signifies: allogeneic hematopoietic cell transplantation with graft depleted of TCRalphabeta T cells and CD19 B cells.

The starting material was PBMCs, mostly from graft donor cells, obtained 360 days after TCRalphabeta/CD19-depleted stem cell transplant. The receptor source for this set is a boy under three years old who had a stem cell transplant for SCID, so the T cells may come from the graft donor.

This rearrangement joins TRBV5-1 to TRBJ1-1, with D perhaps matching TRBD1 (5 bases). Germline loops: CDR1 SGHRS, CDR2 YFSETQ. With 6 bases removed from V and 4 bases from J, the gap between germline ends came to 13 bases. The CDR3 is 13 residues long. Here the CDR3 reads CASNEQEATEAFF. The CDR3 bases are TGCGCCAGCAACGAACAGGAGGCCACTGAAGCTTTCTTT.

This clonotype was counted only a few times. This chain links TRBV5-5 with TRBJ2-1, with D unresolved. V was shortened by 0 bases and J by 7 bases, with 14 bases between the two germline ends. The CDR3 contains 15 residues. The germline CDR1 and CDR2 sequences are SGHKS and YYEKEE (reference sequence). The CDR3 nucleotides read TGTGCCAGCAGCTTGGACCTGGACCTGAGGAATGAGCAGTTCTTC. It yields the protein CASSLDLDLRNEQFF.

This clonotype was counted only a few times. This CDR3 is CASSERGGKFF. The CDR3 bases are TGTGCCAGCAGTGAGCGGGGGGGCAAGTTCTTC. The gene calls are TRBV25-1 and TRBJ2-1; 9 positions match TRBD2. The CDR3 extends over 11 amino acids. V dropped 3 bases and J dropped 14; count of bases not matched to a gene: 2. CDR1 is MGHDK and CDR2 is SYGVNS in the germline V gene.

In its sample, this clonotype was seen a few times. This sequence joins TRBV28 and TRBJ2-1; TRBD1 matches at 9 bases. This CDR3 contains 14 residues. Germline CDR1 is MDHEN and CDR2 is SYDVKM. J gave up 0 bases and V 9 bases, and 3 bases lay outside the gene matches. DNA for the CDR3: TGTGCCAGTAAGACAGGGGGCTCCTACAATGAGCAGTTCTTC. It yields the protein CASKTGGSYNEQFF.

J is TRBJ2-1 and V is TRBV3-1; D is perhaps TRBD2 (5 bases). Germline-derived CDR1 and CDR2 are LGHDT and YNNKEL (reference sequence). Trimming stripped 4 bases from V and 6 bases from J, with 22 bases between. This CDR3 has 17 residues. This CDR3 is CASSRQDLALTSNEQFF. DNA for the CDR3: TGTGCCAGCAGCCGGCAGGACTTGGCCTTAACCTCCAATGAGCAGTTCTTC.